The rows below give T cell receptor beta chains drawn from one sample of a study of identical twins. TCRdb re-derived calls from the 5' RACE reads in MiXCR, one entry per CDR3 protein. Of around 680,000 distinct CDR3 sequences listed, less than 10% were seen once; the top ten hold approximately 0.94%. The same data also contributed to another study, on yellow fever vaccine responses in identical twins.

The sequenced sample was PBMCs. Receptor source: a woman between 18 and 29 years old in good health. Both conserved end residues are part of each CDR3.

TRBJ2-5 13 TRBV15 CATSRAGQETQYF
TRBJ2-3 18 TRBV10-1 CASSGPADGGRATDTQYF
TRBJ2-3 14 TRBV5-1 CASSFNWMTDTQYF
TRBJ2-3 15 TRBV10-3 CAIREGQGRTDMQYF
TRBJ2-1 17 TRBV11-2 CASSPRSGATTYNEQFF
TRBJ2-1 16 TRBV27 CASSPYGTSGTGEQFF
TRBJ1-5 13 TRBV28 CASSQPGEQPQHF
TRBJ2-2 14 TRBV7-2 CASSLTPNTGELFF
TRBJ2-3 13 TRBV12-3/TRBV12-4 CASSLLGADTQYF
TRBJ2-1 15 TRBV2 CASSESGATYNEQFF
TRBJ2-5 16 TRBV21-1 CASSKYRGVFRETQYF
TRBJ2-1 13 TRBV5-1 CASSYLVEGEQFF
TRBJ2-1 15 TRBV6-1 CASKGAGGPTNEQFF
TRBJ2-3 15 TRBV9 CASSARASSTDTQYF
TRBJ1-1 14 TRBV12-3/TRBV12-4 CASSSFTGNTEAFF
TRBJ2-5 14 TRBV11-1 CASSFGQFRETQYF
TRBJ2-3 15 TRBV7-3 CASSLGLDLRDTQYF
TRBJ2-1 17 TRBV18 CASSPRLGFSSYNEQFF
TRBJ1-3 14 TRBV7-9 CASSSGGSGNTIYF
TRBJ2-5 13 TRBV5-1 CASSLDLSETQYF
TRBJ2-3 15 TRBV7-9 CASSPGTGSADTQYF
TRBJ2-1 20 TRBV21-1 CASRKRLVEPRWSIDNEQFF
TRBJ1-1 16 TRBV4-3 CASSQEDRAGATEAFF
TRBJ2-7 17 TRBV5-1 CASSWRTNQGGSYEQYF
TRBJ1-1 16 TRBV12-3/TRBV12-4 CASTPTGVPSNTEAFF
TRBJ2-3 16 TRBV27 CASSSRPGVSTDTQYF
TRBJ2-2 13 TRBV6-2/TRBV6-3 CASRLGAPGELFF
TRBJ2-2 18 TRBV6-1 CASRGTSGSAKNTGELFF
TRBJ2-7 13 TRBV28 CASRGSSLYEQYF